The 29 T cell receptor beta chains below were found in one sample sequenced in a study of beta chain features in type 1 diabetes. These receptors are not linked to any known antigen. Study-wide results and limits: Among patients with Type 1 diabetes, TCRB CDR3s were moderately but significantly shorter in every one of the four CD4+ subsets.

Investigators reverse transcribed all isolated RNA, so they sequenced expressed TCRB transcripts. Produced via immunoSEQ multiplex PCR; TCRdb's table is partial and in-frame only. The table includes approximately 170,000 clones, 7.8% detected once. Sequences were obtained from central memory CD4+ T cells from blood. Every receptor here comes from a woman between 35 and 50 years old with type 1 diabetes.

The CDR3 coding sequence is TGTGCCAGTAGTTCCGGACAGGGGGCATATCAGCCCCAGCATTTT. It translates to CASSSGQGAYQPQHF. The chain carries TRBV19 and TRBJ1-5; 11 nucleotides align to TRBD1. J gave up 5 bases and V 5 bases, and 5 bases lay outside the gene matches. CDR3 length: 15 amino acids. Germline CDR1 reads LNHDA; CDR2 reads SQIVND (reference sequence).

The chain couples TRBV4-1 to TRBJ1-4; D is unclear. Germline values: CDR1 MGHRA, CDR2 YSYEKL. The length of the CDR3 is 13 residues. The germline V and J ends were trimmed by 0 bases and 13 bases, with 12 bases remaining between them. CDR3 in amino acids: CASSQDLLERLFF. The CDR3 DNA is TGCGCCAGCAGCCAAGATCTGCTGGAGAGACTGTTTTTT.

This chain uses TRBV5-4 with TRBJ1-4; D remains ambiguous. V was trimmed by 0 bases and J by 8 bases, leaving 11 bases between them. This CDR3 spans 14 amino acids. CDR1 and CDR2 from the germline V gene are SGHNT and YYREEE (reference sequence). CDR3 sequence (DNA): TGTGCCAGCAGCTTGGGTCAGGAAGGAGAAAAACTGTTTTTT. It translates to CASSLGQEGEKLFF.

The CDR3 region is CASSQVEGKLFF. The CDR3 DNA reads TGTGCCAGCAGCCAAGTGGAGGGAAAACTGTTTTTT. This chain connects TRBV4-2 to TRBJ1-4; D ambiguous. Germline lookup yields CDR1 LGHNA and CDR2 YNFKEQ. V lost 1 base, J lost 10 bases, and 7 bases lay in between. This CDR3 is built from 12 residues.

The sample holds a few counts of this clone. V usage is TRBV7-9 and J usage is TRBJ2-5, with D possibly matching TRBD1 (5 bases). Germline CDR1 SEHNR, CDR2 FQNEAQ (reference sequence). The CDR3 covers 14 residues. Trimming removed 6 bases from V and 5 bases from J, with 16 bases in between. CDR3 sequence (DNA): TGTGCCAGCAGTCCCGATTCGCCAGGGGAGACCCAGTACTTC. This encodes CASSPDSPGETQYF. Full variable domain (outside the CDR3, taken from reference TRBV7-9 and TRBJ2-5): DTGVSQNPRHKITKRGQNVTFRCDPISEHNRLYWYRQTLGQGPEFLTYFQNEAQLEKSRLLSDRFSAERPKGSFSTLEIQRTEQGDSAMYLCASSPDSPGETQYFGPGTRLLVL.

This clone was observed a handful of times. The chain combines TRBV18 with TRBJ1-1; D is uncertain. Trimming shortened V by 1 base and J by 1 base, and 13 bases separated the two germline ends. The CDR3 covers 16 residues. Germline CDR1 and CDR2: KGHSH and LQKENI. The chain's CDR3 is CASSPQRAAGNTEAFF. CDR3 in DNA: TGTGCCAGCTCACCACAGCGGGCGGCGGGGAACACTGAAGCTTTCTTT.

This clone has at least ten counts. This rearrangement joins TRBV19 to TRBJ2-3; weak D call: TRBD1 (5 bases). The CDR3 has 13 residues. Germline V CDR1 and CDR2: LNHDA, SQIVND (reference sequence). Trimming removed 8 bases from V and 2 bases from J, with 11 bases in between. CDR3 in DNA: TGTGCCAGTCGGACACTTGCCACAGATACGCAGTATTTT. As protein: CASRTLATDTQYF.

This chain connects TRBV28 to TRBJ1-5; D unresolved. V was cut by 3 bases and J by 0 bases, with 12 bases left in between. The CDR3 totals 16 residues. Germline CDR1 is MDHEN and CDR2 is SYDVKM. The DNA for the CDR3 is TGTGCCAGCAGTTTGATTGGGCAGGATAGCAATCAGCCCCAGCATTTT. This translates into CASSLIGQDSNQPQHF.

The chain recombines TRBV30 with TRBJ1-1; D is possibly TRBD1 (6 bases). Germline CDR1 and CDR2: GTSNPN and SVGIG (reference sequence). Trimming cost V 0 bases and J 13 bases, with 12 bases left between them. The CDR3 has 11 residues. CDR3 nucleotides: TGTGCCTGGAGTGTCAGCGACAGGTATTTCTTT. It yields the protein CAWSVSDRYFF.

This clone has at least ten counts. The V and J genes are TRBV7-9 and TRBJ1-2; TRBD1 might be the D (5 bases). Germline V CDR1 and CDR2: SEHNR, FQNEAQ (reference sequence). V gave up 4 bases and J gave up 8 bases, with 17 bases separating them. CDR3 length equals 14 residues. The chain's CDR3 is CASSWDEEGRGYTF. For the CDR3, the DNA is TGTGCCAGCAGCTGGGACGAGGAGGGACGCGGCTACACCTTC.

The gene calls are TRBV27 and TRBJ1-2, with a tentative D call TRBD1 (5 bases). This CDR3 has 14 amino acids. CDR1 is MNHEY, CDR2 SMNVEV, per germline (reference sequence). The germline V and J ends were trimmed by 9 bases and 2 bases, with 16 bases remaining between them. CDR3 region: CASRVGAGNYGYTF. The DNA for the CDR3 is TGTGCCAGTCGTGTGGGCGCAGGGAACTATGGCTACACCTTC.

This rearrangement joins TRBV30 to TRBJ2-5; the D gene is possibly TRBD1 (6 bases). Germline V CDR1 and CDR2: GTSNPN, SVGIG (reference sequence). The CDR3 sequence is 14 residues long. The V and J ends lost 4 bases and 3 bases respectively, with 15 bases between them. CDR3 coding DNA: TGTGCCTGGAATCAGGGGCCGCGAGAAGAGACCCAGTACTTC. Translating gives CAWNQGPREETQYF.

The chain is built from TRBV6-6 and TRBJ1-2; perhaps TRBD1 as D (6 bases). V was cut by 6 bases and J by 2 bases, with 16 bases left in between. Germline V gene data show CDR1 as MNHNY and CDR2 as SVGAGI (reference sequence). This CDR3 comprises 15 residues. The CDR3 coding sequence is TGTGCCAGCAGCTTCCGCCGGGACAAGAACTATGGCTACACCTTC. This codes for CASSFRRDKNYGYTF.

The chain combines TRBV30 with TRBJ1-2; D not resolved. Trimming removed 0 bases at V and 8 bases at J, with 13 bases between. CDR1 is GTSNPN and CDR2 is SVGIG in the germline V gene (reference sequence). The CDR3 is 13 residues long. The CDR3 coding sequence is TGTGCCTGGAGTGTAATAGAATTGAGAGGCTACACCTTC. This sequence encodes CAWSVIELRGYTF.

This clone turned up a few times. The chain couples TRBV9 to TRBJ1-2, with D unclear. Germline V lookup: CDR1 SGDLS, CDR2 YYNGEE. V lost 3 bases to trimming and J lost 6 bases, with 12 bases between them. This CDR3 is 13 amino acids long. The chain's CDR3 is CASSASGWNGYTF. The CDR3, as DNA: TGTGCCAGCAGCGCCTCAGGTTGGAATGGCTACACCTTC.

This chain joins TRBV5-1 and TRBJ1-1; tentatively, D is TRBD1 (5 bases). Germline V gene data show CDR1 as SGHRS and CDR2 as YFSETQ. Trimming stripped 0 bases from V and 3 bases from J, with 12 bases between. The CDR3 is made up of 15 amino acids. CDR3 DNA sequence: TGCGCCAGCAGCTTGGGGTCCACACAGGACACTGAAGCTTTCTTT. Translation gives CASSLGSTQDTEAFF. Variable domain in full (rest from reference TRBV5-1 and TRBJ1-1): KAGVTQTPRYLIKTRGQQVTLSCSPISGHRSVSWYQQTPGQGLQFLFEYFSETQRNKGNFPGRFSGRQFSNSRSEMNVSTLELGDSALYLCASSLGSTQDTEAFFGQGTRLTVV.

This clone was counted a few times. V usage is TRBV7-8 and J usage is TRBJ1-3; possible D gene TRBD1, 5 bases. CDR1 SGHVS and CDR2 FQNEAQ come from the germline V gene. V shed 8 bases and J shed 0 bases, with 8 bases lying between them. This CDR3 comprises 13 residues. Written as DNA, the CDR3 is TGTGCCAGCGGCGGGGCCTCTGGAAACACCATATATTTT. This encodes CASGGASGNTIYF.

Remarks on this clone: The same CDR3 can be traced to other DNA sequences in this sample. The chain is built from TRBV28 and TRBJ2-6; D might be TRBD1 (5 bases). In germline, CDR1 is MDHEN, CDR2 SYDVKM. CDR3 length: 14 amino acids. V shed 5 bases and J shed 1 base, with 6 bases lying between them. The CDR3 reads CASSTGSGANVLTF. The CDR3 nucleotides are TGTGCCAGCAGTACAGGTTCTGGGGCCAACGTCCTGACTTTC.

The V and J genes are TRBV2 and TRBJ2-5, with D maybe TRBD2 (5 bases). The CDR3 contains 14 residues. V lost 4 bases and J lost 4, with 13 bases in between. Per the germline V gene, CDR1 is SNHLY and CDR2 is FYNNEI. CDR3 bases: TGTGCCAGCAGTGCAACTAGGATGGGAGAGACCCAGTACTTC. This translates into CASSATRMGETQYF.

This sequence joins TRBV2 and TRBJ1-4, with TRBD1 matching 8 bases. Germline V lookup: CDR1 SNHLY, CDR2 FYNNEI. J gave up 10 bases and V 3 bases, and 4 bases lay outside the gene matches. CDR3 length equals 13 residues. The CDR3 bases are TGTGCCAGCAGTGATCGGACAGGGCGAAAACTGTTTTTT. Translating it yields CASSDRTGRKLFF.

The rearrangement uses TRBV2 and TRBJ1-4, with D maybe TRBD1 (6 bases). The germline V gene has CDR1 SNHLY and CDR2 FYNNEI. The CDR3 spans 14 residues. Trimming left V 0 bases short and J 6 bases short, with 8 bases between. For the CDR3, the DNA is TGTGCCAGCAGTGAAGCAACAGGGCATGAAAAACTGTTTTTT. It encodes CASSEATGHEKLFF. Full variable domain (missing parts from reference TRBV2 and TRBJ1-4): EPEVTQTPSHQVTQMGQEVILRCVPISNHLYFYWYRQILGQKVEFLVSFYNNEISEKSEIFDDQFSVERPDGSNFTLKIRSTKLEDSAMYFCASSEATGHEKLFFGSGTQLSVL.

V is TRBV18 and J is TRBJ2-7, with D perhaps matching TRBD2 (5 bases). Germline CDR1 reads KGHSH; CDR2 reads LQKENI. The CDR3 loop spans 14 amino acids. The ends were cut back, 6 bases at V and 3 bases at J, with 15 bases in the middle. The CDR3 nucleotides read TGTGCCAGCTCGCCTACTAGTATGGTCTACGAGCAGTACTTC. It specifies CASSPTSMVYEQYF.

This clone appeared a few times. The chain is built from TRBV6-6 and TRBJ1-4, with 11 nucleotides matching TRBD1. The length of the CDR3 is 14 residues. Germline CDR1 MNHNY, CDR2 SVGAGI (reference sequence). Germline trimming cut 6 bases from V and 7 bases from J; bases unmatched to any gene: 4. The CDR3 bases are TGTGCCAGCAGGCCCGGGACAGGGGGTGAAAAACTGTTTTTT. Protein: CASRPGTGGEKLFF.

This clone was observed a few times. This chain joins TRBV28 and TRBJ1-5, with TRBD1 as a possible D gene (6 bases). Germline-derived CDR1 and CDR2 are MDHEN and SYDVKM. Trimming left V 4 bases short and J 2 bases short, with 15 bases between. This CDR3 is 16 amino acids long. The CDR3 DNA sequence: TGTGCCAGCAGTTCCCCAACAGGGAGCGGCAATCAGCCCCAGCATTTT. It specifies CASSSPTGSGNQPQHF.

The chain recombines TRBV2 with TRBJ1-2; D gene ambiguous. The CDR3 runs to 12 residues. Germline V gene sequence: CDR1 SNHLY, CDR2 FYNNEI. Trimming removed 7 bases at V and 10 bases at J, with 16 bases between. In DNA, the CDR3 is TGTGCCAGCAAGTCCGACATGATATCCTACACCTTC. Translation gives CASKSDMISYTF.

In this sample, this clone turned up a few times. J is TRBJ1-2 and V is TRBV2; D remains unclear. This CDR3 has 12 amino acids. Germline V gives CDR1 SNHLY, CDR2 FYNNEI. The V and J ends lost 5 bases and 2 bases respectively, with 6 bases between them. CDR3 DNA sequence: TGTGCCAGCAGTCAGAGGAACTATGGCTACACCTTC. Its protein is CASSQRNYGYTF.

V usage is TRBV6-1 and J usage is TRBJ2-4, with D maybe TRBD1 (6 bases). Trimming cost V 7 bases and J 9 bases, with 10 bases left between them. Germline V lookup: CDR1 MNHNS, CDR2 SASEGT. There are 11 residues in the CDR3. For the CDR3, the DNA is TGTGCCAGCAACAGGGACCTCATTCAGTACTTC. This gives the protein CASNRDLIQYF.

This chain uses TRBV9 with TRBJ2-3; D gene unclear. Germline V gives CDR1 SGDLS, CDR2 YYNGEE. The CDR3 sequence is 15 residues long. V was clipped by 3 bases and J by 5 bases, with 16 bases between them. The CDR3, as DNA: TGTGCCAGCAGCGCGACCCCGGAGTTGATAGATACGCAGTATTTT. This sequence encodes CASSATPELIDTQYF.

This clone was seen only a few times. The V call is TRBV11-2, the J call TRBJ2-7; D perhaps matches TRBD1 (5 bases). V was cut by 5 bases and J by 0 bases, with 14 bases left in between. CDR3 length: 15 amino acids. Per germline, CDR1 SGHAT and CDR2 FQNNGV. The CDR3 region is CASSPSWGTSYEQYF. CDR3 nucleotides: TGTGCCAGCAGCCCGTCGTGGGGCACCTCCTACGAGCAGTACTTC.